What follows are 15 T cell receptor beta chains derived from one specimen sequenced in a study of T cells in Graves' hyperthyroidism and ophthalmopathy (dated 2019 in TCRdb). To prepare the library, multiplex PCR was applied. These reads were obtained on an Illumina HiSeq 2000. The TCR beta CDR3 regions were amplified from the RNA transcripts. For the first round of RT-PCR on the TCR CDR3, the HTBI primer set was used together with the Qiagen OneStep RT-PCR kit. The public sequencing data were trimmed at Q25 with fastp and processed into clonotypes with MiXCR by TCRdb, which kept only in-frame beta chains. Each CDR3 protein appears once, grouped with its most common genes and DNA. The sample profile shows hundreds of thousands of distinct CDR3 sequences; 38% of them were found once. Jointly, the top ten make up about 8.9% of the sample. The sequenced sample was blood. These receptors were obtained from a man between 18 and 29 years old with Graves' hyperthyroidism.

The gene calls are TRBV29-1 and TRBJ2-7; 9 bases are a match to TRBD1. In germline, CDR1 is SQVTM, CDR2 ANQGSEA. V was pared by 7 bases and J by 7 bases, with 2 bases of the junction left unmatched. This CDR3 is built from 10 residues. The CDR3 region is CSGGTGEQYF. The CDR3 DNA follows: TGCAGCGGCGGGACAGGGGAGCAGTACTTC.

The chain is built from TRBV5-4 and TRBJ2-7, with D possibly being TRBD2 (6 bases). The CDR3 runs 16 residues. Per the germline V gene, CDR1 is SGHNT and CDR2 is YYREEE (reference sequence). V was cut by 4 bases and J by 3 bases, with 20 bases left in between. CDR3 nucleotide sequence: TGTGCCAGCAGCGTTGCGGGAAGCGGAGGACTCTACGAGCAGTACTTC. Its protein product is CASSVAGSGGLYEQYF.

This sequence joins TRBV7-8 and TRBJ2-5; D uncertain. The CDR3 runs to 16 residues. Trimming shortened V by 1 base and J by 5 bases, and 17 bases separated the two germline ends. Germline lookup yields CDR1 SGHVS and CDR2 FQNEAQ. The CDR3 loop reads CASSLDSGGSLETQYF. The CDR3 DNA reads as TGTGCCAGCAGCTTAGATTCGGGTGGTAGCCTGGAGACCCAGTACTTC.

This chain connects TRBV9 to TRBJ2-2; 7 nucleotides line up with TRBD1. The CDR3 contains 15 residues. Germline CDR1 reads SGDLS; CDR2 reads YYNGEE. J was trimmed by 2 bases and V by 3 bases; bases with no gene match: 4. In nucleotides, the CDR3 is TGTGCCAGCAGCGGAGACAGGGAAAACACCGGGGAGCTGTTTTTT. Protein: CASSGDRENTGELFF.

The rearrangement joins TRBV19 to TRBJ1-3, with D hard to call. The CDR3 is 16 residues long. CDR1 is LNHDA and CDR2 is SQIVND in the germline V gene (reference sequence). V lost 8 bases to trimming and J lost 0 bases, with 17 bases between them. CDR3 loop: CASLGRSPDSGNTIYF. CDR3 nucleotide sequence: TGTGCCAGTTTAGGGCGGTCACCCGACTCTGGAAACACCATATATTTT.

J is TRBJ1-5 and V is TRBV7-9; 10 nucleotides match TRBD1. This CDR3 region has 16 residues. V shed 5 bases, J shed 4 bases, and the junction held 8 bases outside the gene matches. Germline-derived CDR1 and CDR2 are SEHNR and FQNEAQ (reference sequence). As DNA, the CDR3 is TGTGCCAGCAGCACAGACGGGACAGGGGCTAATCAGCCCCAGCATTTT. Translating gives CASSTDGTGANQPQHF.

On this clonotype itself: Because the CDR3 is missing its conserved closing phenylalanine or tryptophan, this is likely a read error. This chain links TRBV5-5 with TRBJ1-1; D is undetermined. The CDR3 contains 12 residues. The V and J ends lost 1 base and 5 bases respectively, with 6 bases between them. Germline V gene sequence: CDR1 SGHKS, CDR2 YYEKEE (reference sequence). The CDR3 nucleotides are TGTGCCAGCAGCTTGTCGGGGACTGAAGCTTTCCTT. Protein: CASSLSGTEAFL.

This clonotype was observed at least ten times. The chain employs TRBV6-1 and TRBJ2-7, with D tentatively TRBD2 (5 bases). Trimming took off 7 bases at V and 6 bases at J, with 10 bases between the two ends. Germline V gene lookup returns CDR1 MNHNS and CDR2 SASEGT. The CDR3 sequence is 11 residues long. The CDR3 reads CASTGGSEQYF. CDR3 nucleotides: TGTGCCAGCACCGGTGGGAGCGAGCAGTACTTC.

CDR3 bases: TGTGCTAGAGGGGACAGGGTGCGCAATCAGCCCCAGCATTTT. It yields the protein CARGDRVRNQPQHF. The chain links TRBV10-3 to TRBJ1-5; the match to TRBD1 covers 9 bases. The germline CDR1 and CDR2 sequences are ENHRY and SYGVKD. CDR3 length: 14 residues.

The chain uses TRBV20-1 and TRBJ1-1; 7 bases fit TRBD1. This CDR3 has 14 amino acids. The V segment lost 5 bases and the J segment 1 base; nucleotides outside the gene matches: 7. Germline V gives CDR1 DFQATT, CDR2 SNEGSKA (reference sequence). Here the CDR3 reads CSAELGGPNTEAFF. The CDR3 coding sequence is TGCAGTGCTGAGTTAGGGGGCCCGAACACTGAAGCTTTCTTT.

The V and J genes are TRBV7-6 and TRBJ1-4, with 7 bases matching TRBD1. The J segment lost 8 bases and the V segment lost 7 bases, leaving 4 bases of the junction unmatched. The length of the CDR3 is 12 residues. The V gene's germline CDR1 is SGHVS and CDR2 FNYEAQ. The CDR3 loop reads CASTGGVEKLFF. The DNA of the CDR3 is TGTGCCAGCACAGGGGGTGTGGAAAAACTGTTTTTT. The variable domain in full, completed from reference TRBV7-6 and TRBJ1-4, reads GAGVSQSPRYKVTKRGQDVALRCDPISGHVSLYWYRQALGQGPEFLTYFNYEAQQDKSGLPNDRFSAERPEGSISTLTIQRTEQRDSAMYRCASTGGVEKLFFGSGTQLSVL.

This chain connects TRBV5-5 to TRBJ1-2, with a weak D call TRBD1 (5 bases). Germline loops: CDR1 SGHKS, CDR2 YYEKEE (reference sequence). Trimming took off 4 bases at V and 4 bases at J, with 17 bases between the two ends. The CDR3 runs 15 residues. The DNA of the CDR3 is TGTGCCAGCAGCCGGCAGGGAACAGATGGCTATGGCTACACCTTC. As protein: CASSRQGTDGYGYTF.

This clonotype was detected a few times. The rearrangement uses TRBV9 and TRBJ1-3, with D perhaps TRBD1 (5 bases). CDR3 length: 16 amino acids. Germline V gives CDR1 SGDLS, CDR2 YYNGEE. Trimming removed 2 bases at V and 1 base at J, with 13 bases between. The chain's CDR3 is CASSVNRRESGNTIYF. CDR3 sequence (DNA): TGTGCCAGCAGCGTTAACAGGCGGGAGTCTGGAAACACCATATATTTT.

This clonotype was detected once. Its ends do not fully match the called genes, so a read error is possible. The chain uses TRBV10-3 and TRBJ2-7, with D possibly being TRBD2 (6 bases). The CDR3 covers 12 residues. Germline CDR1 ENHRY, CDR2 SYGVKD. Written as DNA, the CDR3 is TGTGCCAGCAGTGTGACTAGTTCCGAGCAGTACTTC. This gives the protein CASSVTSSEQYF.

The chain has TRBV9 and TRBJ1-3; D call uncertain. This CDR3 contains 15 residues. Germline lookup yields CDR1 SGDLS and CDR2 YYNGEE. Trimming shortened V by 0 bases and J by 0 bases, and 7 bases separated the two germline ends. The CDR3 region has the DNA TGTGCCAGCAGCGTAGATCCCGTCTCTGGAAACACCATATATTTT. Its translation is CASSVDPVSGNTIYF.